Below, 16 T cell receptor beta chains from the same sample are listed, as sequenced in a study of post-analysis software for immune sequencing data. TCR beta cDNA libraries included unique molecular identifiers. Each CDR3 protein is one row after TCRdb ran MiXCR on the PCR reads. The data contain 700,000 to 900,000 distinct CDR3 sequences, roughly 46% of them singletons. Study outcomes and limitations: Four to six TRBV segments (TRBV5-6, TRBV5-1 and TRBV20-1 among them) occurred more frequently in patients than in controls.

These receptors have no identified antigens. Material for sequencing was blood. These receptors originate from a girl aged 5-17 years with multiple sclerosis.

This clonotype came up a few times. CDR3 sequence reads: CASSESRDRGYNEQFF. DNA for the CDR3: TGTGCCAGCAGCGAAAGCCGGGACAGGGGTTACAATGAGCAGTTCTTC. The rearrangement joins TRBV9 to TRBJ2-1, with 10 nucleotides matching TRBD1. The germline CDR1 and CDR2 sequences are SGDLS and YYNGEE. This CDR3 comprises 16 residues. V shed 3 bases, J shed 4 bases, and the junction held 7 bases outside the gene matches.

The chain uses TRBV2 and TRBJ2-3; 11 bases match TRBD2. The CDR3 extends over 17 amino acids. The junction had 4 bases not matched to a gene; V was cut back by 0 bases and J by 2 bases. Germline V gene data show CDR1 as SNHLY and CDR2 as FYNNEI. CDR3 in DNA: TGTGCCAGCAGTGAAGCGGGACTAGCGGAGCTCACAGATACGCAGTATTTT. Translated, it gives CASSEAGLAELTDTQYF.

The chain is built from TRBV4-3 and TRBJ2-1; possibly TRBD2 for D (5 bases). CDR1 is LGHNA and CDR2 is YSLEER in the germline V gene. The CDR3 is made up of 13 amino acids. V dropped 3 bases and J dropped 8 bases, with 11 bases sitting between them. The CDR3 here is CASSQGTSHEQFF. The CDR3 bases are TGCGCCAGCAGCCAGGGAACTAGTCATGAGCAGTTCTTC.

This clonotype was found a few times. V usage is TRBV5-6 and J usage is TRBJ2-1, with D hard to call. The V end was cut by 7 bases, the J end by 0 bases, with 8 bases between. The CDR3 sequence is 13 residues long. From germline, CDR1 is SGHDT and CDR2 YYEEEE. The CDR3 DNA reads as TGTGCCAGCCTCCAGAGCTCCTACAATGAGCAGTTCTTC. It yields the protein CASLQSSYNEQFF.

In this sample, this clonotype turned up a few times. V usage is TRBV5-1 and J usage is TRBJ2-5; D remains ambiguous. The CDR3 loop spans 15 amino acids. Germline assignment: CDR1 SGHRS and CDR2 YFSETQ. The ends were cut back, 0 bases at V and 0 bases at J, with 9 bases in the middle. The CDR3 here is CASSLGPLDQETQYF. The CDR3 nucleotides read TGCGCCAGCAGCTTGGGGCCCCTTGACCAAGAGACCCAGTACTTC. Filled out from reference TRBV5-1 and TRBJ2-5, the complete variable domain reads KAGVTQTPRYLIKTRGQQVTLSCSPISGHRSVSWYQQTPGQGLQFLFEYFSETQRNKGNFPGRFSGRQFSNSRSEMNVSTLELGDSALYLCASSLGPLDQETQYFGPGTRLLVL.

V gene TRBV28 combines with J gene TRBJ1-5; D call uncertain. V gave up 2 bases and J gave up 7 bases, with 12 bases separating them. CDR1 and CDR2 from the germline V gene are MDHEN and SYDVKM. This CDR3 is 14 amino acids long. The CDR3 region has the DNA TGTGCCAGCAGTTTAAGTATGAGTTACCAGCCCCAGCATTTT. Protein: CASSLSMSYQPQHF.

This clonotype occurred a few times. The chain links TRBV21-1 to TRBJ2-3. TRBV21-1 is a pseudogene. This CDR3 spans 14 amino acids. Here the CDR3 reads CASSKVARTDTQYF. The CDR3 DNA is TGTGCCAGCAGCAAAGTAGCCCGCACAGATACGCAGTATTTT.

There are a few counts of this clonotype. The chain recombines TRBV6-7 with TRBJ2-7; D is possibly TRBD2 (6 bases). TRBV6-7 falls under the ORF class, with uncertain function. This CDR3 contains 13 residues. V was shortened by 5 bases and J by 2 bases, with 10 bases between the two germline ends. CDR3 bases: TGTGCCAGCAGTGTACTAGCAGCCTACGAGCAGTACTTC. It yields the protein CASSVLAAYEQYF.

The CDR3 reads CASSLTGGAAGYTF. As DNA, the CDR3 is TGTGCCAGCAGCCTGACAGGGGGCGCGGCAGGCTACACCTTC. This chain links TRBV7-9 with TRBJ1-2; the match to TRBD1 covers 10 bases. Germline V gene sequence: CDR1 SEHNR, CDR2 FQNEAQ (reference sequence). The CDR3 consists of 14 residues. With 5 bases clipped from V and 8 bases from J, the junction kept 8 bases outside the gene matches. The whole variable domain, filled in from reference TRBV7-9 and TRBJ1-2, reads DTGVSQNPRHKITKRGQNVTFRCDPISEHNRLYWYRQTLGQGPEFLTYFQNEAQLEKSRLLSDRFSAERPKGSFSTLEIQRTEQGDSAMYLCASSLTGGAAGYTFGSGTRLTVV.

The chain joins TRBV5-4 to TRBJ2-7; either TRBD1 or TRBD2 may supply D (5 bases each). V shed 4 bases and J shed 7 bases, with 15 bases lying between them. The CDR3 is made up of 13 amino acids. Germline V gives CDR1 SGHNT, CDR2 YYREEE (reference sequence). CDR3 residues: CASSASGPQEQYF. DNA of the CDR3: TGTGCCAGCAGCGCATCGGGACCCCAGGAGCAGTACTTC.

The chain carries TRBV29-1 and TRBJ2-7; the match to TRBD1 covers 8 bases. The CDR3 covers 12 residues. Germline CDR1 and CDR2: SQVTM and ANQGSEA. After removal of 6 bases from V and 2 bases from J, the junction contained 3 bases not matched to a gene. The CDR3, as DNA: TGCAGCGTCCGGACAGGGACCTACGAGCAGTACTTC. Amino acid sequence: CSVRTGTYEQYF.

This clonotype was detected ten times or more. The chain carries TRBV6-5 and TRBJ2-1; D is uncertain. Germline loops: CDR1 MNHEY, CDR2 SVGAGI. V shed 6 bases and J shed 0 bases, with 9 bases lying between them. CDR3 length: 14 residues. As DNA, the CDR3 is TGTGCCAGCAGACGCCAACGCTCCTACAATGAGCAGTTCTTC. This gives the protein CASRRQRSYNEQFF.

The rearrangement links TRBV6-6 to TRBJ1-5; TRBD1 aligns across 8 bases. Germline CDR1 reads MNHNY; CDR2 reads SVGAGI (reference sequence). V gave up 0 bases and J gave up 6 bases; unmatched junction bases: 4. CDR3 size: 15 residues. CDR3: CASSYSSRGLQPQHF. The DNA for the CDR3 is TGTGCCAGCAGTTACTCGAGCAGGGGGCTTCAGCCCCAGCATTTT.

The chain carries TRBV6-5 and TRBJ2-4, with 9 bases matching TRBD2. The J call is in doubt because the DNA end fits TRBJ2-7 better. Germline values: CDR1 MNHEY, CDR2 SVGAGI. The CDR3 is made up of 15 amino acids. CDR3 bases: TGTGCCAGCAAGGATTTGGGGCTAGCGGGAAACGAGCAGTACTTC. It is translated as CASKDLGLAGNEQYF.

The V gene is TRBV6-2 or TRBV6-3, the J gene TRBJ2-4; the match to TRBD2 covers 7 bases. The better agreement between TRBJ2-5 and the DNA end casts doubt on the J call. This CDR3 spans 15 amino acids. Per germline, CDR1 MNHEY and CDR2 SVGEGT. CDR3 protein: CASSPLADLGETQYF. DNA of the CDR3: TGTGCCAGCAGTCCCCTAGCGGACCTTGGGGAGACCCAGTACTTC.

This chain uses TRBV29-1 with TRBJ2-7; 9 nucleotides align to TRBD1. The germline CDR1 and CDR2 sequences are SQVTM and ANQGSEA. J lost 2 bases, V lost 7 bases, and 9 bases had no gene match. CDR3 size: 14 residues. CDR3 sequence: CSGGWDRVPYEQYF. CDR3 in DNA: TGCAGCGGGGGTTGGGACAGGGTTCCCTACGAGCAGTACTTC.